This TCR beta chain stems from a study of T cell changes during pregnancy in multiple sclerosis. Germline V CDR1 and CDR2: KGHSH, LQKENI. V lost 1 base to trimming and J lost 4 bases, with 14 bases between them. The CDR3 has 16 residues. Measured with immunoSEQ multiplex PCR; TCRdb has only the in-frame clones, and not every one. The sample comprises fewer than 85,000 clones, roughly 96% of which are singletons, and more than 0.95% rests with the top ten. The V gene is TRBV18, the J gene TRBJ1-5, with D tentatively TRBD1 (5 bases). The clonotype was recovered from a female donor with multiple sclerosis, enrolled in a pregnancy study. Source: peripheral blood, taken in the second trimester of pregnancy. CDR3 in amino acids: CASSPLPDSPNQPQHF. As DNA, the CDR3 is TGTGCCAGCTCACCACTGCCAGACAGCCCAAATCAGCCCCAGCATTTT.